The clone carrying this T cell receptor (beta chain) was seen many times. Its antigen remains unidentified. This specimen comes from a study of prognosis after radiotherapy for stage I lung cancer. Overall study: The tumor was squamous cell carcinoma for several patients; for some twelve, it was adenocarcinoma. Four patients receiving radiotherapy then developed distant metastases (median around seven months), with fewer than 16 showing no significant progression.

Two-round multiplex PCR, the amplification method, yielded TCR beta CDR3 from genomic DNA. Round-one PCR had primers specific to each TRBV and TRBJ gene. Using its own MiXCR run on the multiplex PCR reads, TCRdb lists one record per CDR3 protein. The sample lists tens of thousands of distinct CDR3 sequences, approximately 42% seen once, with approximately 54% in the top ten. The study's findings and limits: Patients with distant metastases had lower Shannon entropy after stereotactic body radiation therapy. Differences in TRBV and TRBJ gene usage were reportedly observed between patients with and without metastases.

V shed 3 bases, J shed 2 bases, and the junction held 8 bases outside the gene matches. This CDR3 is built from 18 residues. Germline CDR1 reads SGHNT; CDR2 reads YENEEA. This chain uses TRBV11-3 with TRBJ2-5; TRBD2 matches 14 bases. This sequence was found in a donor over 45 with non-small cell lung cancer. Sequenced here: PBMCs, sampled before or after stereotactic body radiation therapy (not recorded which). This CDR3 is CASSFSPRLAGGQETQYF. The CDR3 nucleotides are TGTGCCAGCAGCTTTTCCCCTCGACTAGCGGGAGGGCAAGAGACCCAGTACTTC.